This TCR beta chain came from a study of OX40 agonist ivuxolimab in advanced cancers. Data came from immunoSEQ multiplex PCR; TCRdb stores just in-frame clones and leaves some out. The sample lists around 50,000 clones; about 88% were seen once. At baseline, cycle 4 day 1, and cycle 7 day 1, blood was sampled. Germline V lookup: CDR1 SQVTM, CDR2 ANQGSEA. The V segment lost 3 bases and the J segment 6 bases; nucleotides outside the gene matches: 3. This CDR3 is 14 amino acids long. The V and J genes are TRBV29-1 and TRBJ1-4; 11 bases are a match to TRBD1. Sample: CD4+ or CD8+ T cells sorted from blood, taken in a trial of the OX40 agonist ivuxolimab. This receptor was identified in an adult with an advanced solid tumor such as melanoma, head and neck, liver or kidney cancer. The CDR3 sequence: CSVEGGQGDEKLFF. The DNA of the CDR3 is TGCAGCGTTGAGGGGGGACAGGGGGATGAAAAACTGTTTTTT.